This T cell receptor beta chain was sequenced during a study of lymphopenia after photon versus proton radiotherapy. Study-level results: Proton therapy kept repertoires fairly stable, unlike photons, which gained effector/memory cells. A bigger post-nadir fall in TCR diversity correlated inversely with survival time in deceased patients.

Data came from immunoSEQ multiplex PCR; TCRdb stores just in-frame clones and leaves some out. The profile shows some 41,000 clones, roughly 86% of them singletons. This clone showed up just once. The antigen is unknown. The CDR3 loop spans 15 amino acids. V trimming: 2 bases; J trimming: 3 bases; junction bases outside the gene matches: 6. Looked up from germline, CDR1 is MNHEY and CDR2 is SVGAGI. The sequences come from peripheral blood, collected from a patient treated with proton-based radiotherapy. V gene TRBV6-5 combines with J gene TRBJ2-7, with TRBD2 identical over 8 bases. The TCR comes from an older woman with pancreatic cancer. Some clones in this sample may be carry-over from other donors' samples. In DNA form, the CDR3 reads TGTGCCAGCAGTTACCGGGGTAGCGGGAACTACGAGCAGTACTTC. It is translated as CASSYRGSGNYEQYF.